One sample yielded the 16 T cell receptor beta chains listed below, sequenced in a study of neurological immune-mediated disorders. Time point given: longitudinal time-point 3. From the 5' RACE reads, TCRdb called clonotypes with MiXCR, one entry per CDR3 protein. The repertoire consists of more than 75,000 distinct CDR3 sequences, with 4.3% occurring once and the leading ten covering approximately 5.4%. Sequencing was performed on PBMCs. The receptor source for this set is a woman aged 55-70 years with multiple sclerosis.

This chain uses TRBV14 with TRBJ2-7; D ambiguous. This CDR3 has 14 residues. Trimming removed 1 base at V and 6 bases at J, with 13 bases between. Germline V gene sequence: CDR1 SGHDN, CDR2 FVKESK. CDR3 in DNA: TGTGCCAGCAGCCAAGTGACGGGCCTGGGCGAGCAGTACTTC. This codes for CASSQVTGLGEQYF. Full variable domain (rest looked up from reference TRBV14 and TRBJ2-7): EAGVTQFPSHSVIEKGQTVTLRCDPISGHDNLYWYRRVMGKEIKFLLHFVKESKQDESGMPNNRFLAERTGGTYSTLKVQPAELEDSGVYFCASSQVTGLGEQYFGPGTRLTVT.

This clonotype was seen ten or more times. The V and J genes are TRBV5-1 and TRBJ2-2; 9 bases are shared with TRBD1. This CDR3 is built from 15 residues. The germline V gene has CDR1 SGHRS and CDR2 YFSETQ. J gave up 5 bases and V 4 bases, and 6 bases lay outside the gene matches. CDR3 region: CASSLWTGETGELFF. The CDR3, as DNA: TGCGCCAGCAGCCTATGGACAGGGGAAACCGGGGAGCTGTTTTTT.

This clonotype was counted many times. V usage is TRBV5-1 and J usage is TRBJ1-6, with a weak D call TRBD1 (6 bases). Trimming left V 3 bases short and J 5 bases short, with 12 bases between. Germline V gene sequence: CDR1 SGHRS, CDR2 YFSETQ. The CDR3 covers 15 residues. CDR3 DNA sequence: TGCGCCAGCAGCTCCAACAGGGCCAATAATTCACCCCTCCACTTT. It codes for CASSSNRANNSPLHF. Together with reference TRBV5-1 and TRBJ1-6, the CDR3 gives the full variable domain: KAGVTQTPRYLIKTRGQQVTLSCSPISGHRSVSWYQQTPGQGLQFLFEYFSETQRNKGNFPGRFSGRQFSNSRSEMNVSTLELGDSALYLCASSSNRANNSPLHFGNGTRLTVT.

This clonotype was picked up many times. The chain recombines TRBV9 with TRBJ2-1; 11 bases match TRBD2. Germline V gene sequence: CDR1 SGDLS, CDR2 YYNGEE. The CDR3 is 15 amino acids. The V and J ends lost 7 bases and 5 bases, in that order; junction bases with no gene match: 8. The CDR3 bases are TGTGCCAGCGAATTAACTAGCGGGGGCCACAATGAGCAGTTCTTC. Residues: CASELTSGGHNEQFF.

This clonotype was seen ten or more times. The CDR3 spells CSARDGGLGPTGELFF. For the CDR3, the DNA is TGCAGTGCTAGAGATGGGGGACTAGGTCCCACCGGGGAGCTGTTTTTT. This rearrangement joins TRBV20-1 to TRBJ2-2, with 8 nucleotides matching TRBD2. V dropped 0 bases and J dropped 4; count of bases not matched to a gene: 7. Germline V lookup: CDR1 DFQATT, CDR2 SNEGSKA (reference sequence). The CDR3 totals 16 residues.

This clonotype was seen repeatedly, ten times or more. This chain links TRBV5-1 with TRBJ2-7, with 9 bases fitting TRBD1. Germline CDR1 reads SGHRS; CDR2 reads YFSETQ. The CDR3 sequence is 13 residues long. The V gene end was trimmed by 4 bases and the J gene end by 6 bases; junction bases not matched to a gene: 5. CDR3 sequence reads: CASSLPGQGEQYF. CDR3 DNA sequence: TGCGCCAGCAGCCTACCGGGACAGGGCGAGCAGTACTTC. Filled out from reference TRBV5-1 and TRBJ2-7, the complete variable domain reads KAGVTQTPRYLIKTRGQQVTLSCSPISGHRSVSWYQQTPGQGLQFLFEYFSETQRNKGNFPGRFSGRQFSNSRSEMNVSTLELGDSALYLCASSLPGQGEQYFGPGTRLTVT.

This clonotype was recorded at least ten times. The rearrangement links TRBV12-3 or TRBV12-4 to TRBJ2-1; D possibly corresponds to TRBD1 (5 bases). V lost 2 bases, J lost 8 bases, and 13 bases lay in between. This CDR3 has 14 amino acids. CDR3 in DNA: TGTGCCAGCAGTTTAAAGGGGTCGCTGGATGAGCAGTTCTTC. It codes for CASSLKGSLDEQFF.

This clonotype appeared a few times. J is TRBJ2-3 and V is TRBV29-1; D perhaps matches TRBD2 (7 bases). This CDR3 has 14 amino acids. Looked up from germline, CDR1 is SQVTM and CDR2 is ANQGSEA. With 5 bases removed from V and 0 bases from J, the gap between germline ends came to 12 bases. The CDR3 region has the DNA TGCAGCGTTCTGGGGGGGCTTAGCACAGATACGCAGTATTTT. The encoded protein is CSVLGGLSTDTQYF.

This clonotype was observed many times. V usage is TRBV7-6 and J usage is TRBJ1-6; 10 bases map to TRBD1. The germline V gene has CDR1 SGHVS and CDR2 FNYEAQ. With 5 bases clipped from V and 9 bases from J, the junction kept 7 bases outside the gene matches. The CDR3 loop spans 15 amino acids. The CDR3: CASSLGQGYRSPLHF. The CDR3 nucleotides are TGTGCCAGCAGCCTGGGACAGGGGTACCGTTCACCCCTCCACTTT.

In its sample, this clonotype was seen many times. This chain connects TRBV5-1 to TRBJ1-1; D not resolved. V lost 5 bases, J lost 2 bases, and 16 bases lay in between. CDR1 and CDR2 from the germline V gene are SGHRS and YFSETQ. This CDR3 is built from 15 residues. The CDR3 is CASRNEAGRNTEAFF. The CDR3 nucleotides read TGCGCCAGCAGAAACGAGGCCGGGAGAAACACTGAAGCTTTCTTT.

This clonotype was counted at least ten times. The CDR3 DNA follows: TGTGCCAGCAGCGCGAGAGGACAGGGCAATCAGCCCCAGCATTTT. Translated, it gives CASSARGQGNQPQHF. The V call is TRBV5-5, the J call TRBJ1-5; 7 nucleotides align to TRBD1. The CDR3 loop spans 15 amino acids. V shed 4 bases and J 2 bases; nucleotides not matched to a gene: 6. From germline, CDR1 is SGHKS and CDR2 YYEKEE (reference sequence).

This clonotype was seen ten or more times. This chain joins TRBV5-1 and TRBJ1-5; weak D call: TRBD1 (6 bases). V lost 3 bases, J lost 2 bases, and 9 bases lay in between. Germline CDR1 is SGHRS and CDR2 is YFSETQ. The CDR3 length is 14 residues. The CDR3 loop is CASSWGLGNQPQHF. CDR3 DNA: TGCGCCAGCAGCTGGGGGCTGGGCAATCAGCCCCAGCATTTT.

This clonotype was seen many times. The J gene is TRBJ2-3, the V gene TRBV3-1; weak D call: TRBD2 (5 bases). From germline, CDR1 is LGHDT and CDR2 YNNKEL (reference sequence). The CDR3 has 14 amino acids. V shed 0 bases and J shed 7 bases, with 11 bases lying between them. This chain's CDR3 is CASSQDPTGNTQYF. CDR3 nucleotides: TGTGCCAGCAGCCAAGACCCGACCGGGAATACGCAGTATTTT.

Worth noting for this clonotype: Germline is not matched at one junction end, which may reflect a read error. The CDR3 region has the DNA TGTACCAGTAGCCAACAGGGGTTCCTCGGGGAGCTGTTTTTT. Encoded protein: CTSSQQGFLGELFF. V and J are TRBV19 and TRBJ2-2; the match to TRBD1 covers 7 bases. The germline V gene encodes CDR1 LNHDA and CDR2 SQIVND (reference sequence). This CDR3 is 14 amino acids long.

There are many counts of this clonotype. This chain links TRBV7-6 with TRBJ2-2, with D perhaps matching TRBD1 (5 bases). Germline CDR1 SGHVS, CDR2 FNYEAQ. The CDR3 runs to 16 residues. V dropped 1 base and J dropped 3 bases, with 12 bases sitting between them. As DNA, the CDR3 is TGTGCCAGCAGCTTAGTATCCAGGGCGGACACCGGGGAGCTGTTTTTT. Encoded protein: CASSLVSRADTGELFF.

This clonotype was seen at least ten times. The DNA of the CDR3 is TGTGCCACCAGTGACCCCCCTCGCAATGAGCAGTTCTTC. Its translation is CATSDPPRNEQFF. The chain joins TRBV24-1 to TRBJ2-1; D gene unclear. The V end lost 4 bases, the J end lost 6 bases, and 9 bases lay between the germline ends. The germline CDR1 and CDR2 sequences are KGHDR and SFDVKD. CDR3 length equals 13 residues.